This passage covers 9 T cell receptor beta chains from one sample sequenced in a study of cytomegalovirus exposure and HLA in healthy donors. Profiled with immunoSEQ multiplex PCR; TCRdb holds only in-frame clones, not every one. This table has 200,000 to 250,000 clones, around four fifths appearing once. The material sequenced was PBMCs. The receptors derive from a woman younger than 35 in good health and CMV-seronegative.

The chain is built from TRBV29-1 and TRBJ2-1; D is perhaps TRBD2 (5 bases). CDR3 length: 11 residues. Trimming cost V 0 bases and J 14 bases, with 11 bases left between them. The germline CDR1 and CDR2 sequences are SQVTM and ANQGSEA. The CDR3 here is CSVEDGSGEFF. CDR3 in DNA: TGCAGCGTTGAAGATGGGTCCGGGGAGTTCTTC.

The chain uses TRBV4-2 and TRBJ2-3, with D hard to call. CDR1 is LGHNA, CDR2 YNFKEQ, per germline. The V and J ends lost 3 bases and 6 bases respectively, with 7 bases between them. This CDR3 spans 12 amino acids. As DNA, the CDR3 is TGTGCCAGCAGCCATGAACAGGATACGCAGTATTTT. Translation gives CASSHEQDTQYF.

V gene TRBV7-6 combines with J gene TRBJ2-7; the match to TRBD2 covers 12 bases. Per germline, CDR1 SGHVS and CDR2 FNYEAQ. Trimming removed 5 bases from V and 6 bases from J; junction bases left unmatched: 8. The CDR3 covers 15 residues. Written as DNA, the CDR3 is TGTGCCAGCAGCACAGGACTAGCGGGAACGAGCGAGCAGTACTTC. Protein sequence: CASSTGLAGTSEQYF.

This clone was counted once. This chain connects TRBV9 to TRBJ2-3; D is possibly TRBD2 (6 bases). Germline V gene lookup returns CDR1 SGDLS and CDR2 YYNGEE. V was clipped by 0 bases and J by 2 bases, with 10 bases between them. The CDR3 runs to 15 residues. The CDR3 DNA is TGTGCCAGCAGCGTAGGCGGGATGGTCACAGATACGCAGTATTTT. Protein: CASSVGGMVTDTQYF.

This chain connects TRBV10-2 to TRBJ2-7; tentative D call: TRBD1 (5 bases). Trimming removed 4 bases at V and 3 bases at J, with 13 bases between. The CDR3 spans 14 residues. Looked up from germline, CDR1 is WSHSY and CDR2 is SAAADI. CDR3: CASSVSGQLYEQYF. For the CDR3, the DNA is TGCGCCAGCAGTGTTTCAGGACAACTCTACGAGCAGTACTTC.

V usage is TRBV5-1 and J usage is TRBJ1-5; D uncertain. This CDR3 spans 16 amino acids. CDR1 and CDR2 (germline): SGHRS, YFSETQ. V lost 2 bases and J lost 0, with 12 bases in between. CDR3 coding DNA: TGCGCCAGCAGCTTAGTTCCGATGAATAGCAATCAGCCCCAGCATTTT. Amino acid sequence: CASSLVPMNSNQPQHF.

The rearrangement joins TRBV5-4 to TRBJ2-7; D not resolved. Germline V gives CDR1 SGHNT, CDR2 YYREEE (reference sequence). The V end was cut by 4 bases, the J end by 2 bases, with 13 bases between. This CDR3 contains 14 residues. CDR3 residues: CASSVDLGTYEQYF. The CDR3 bases are TGTGCCAGCAGCGTTGATCTGGGTACCTACGAGCAGTACTTC.

V is TRBV5-1 and J is TRBJ2-3; D remains unclear. Trimming stripped 4 bases from V and 8 bases from J, with 23 bases between. Germline assignment: CDR1 SGHRS and CDR2 YFSETQ. This CDR3 has 16 residues. CDR3 region: CASSLAFETSIGTQYF. Written as DNA, the CDR3 is TGCGCCAGCAGCCTTGCTTTCGAAACCTCGATTGGTACGCAGTATTTT.

The V call is TRBV5-1, the J call TRBJ2-1, with 8 bases fitting TRBD1. The CDR3 is 16 amino acids. Germline V gene data show CDR1 as SGHRS and CDR2 as YFSETQ. The J segment lost 5 bases and the V segment lost 0 bases, leaving 7 bases of the junction unmatched. The CDR3 coding sequence is TGCGCCAGCAGCTTGGTTGGGACAGGCCTTAACAATGAGCAGTTCTTC. Its translation is CASSLVGTGLNNEQFF.